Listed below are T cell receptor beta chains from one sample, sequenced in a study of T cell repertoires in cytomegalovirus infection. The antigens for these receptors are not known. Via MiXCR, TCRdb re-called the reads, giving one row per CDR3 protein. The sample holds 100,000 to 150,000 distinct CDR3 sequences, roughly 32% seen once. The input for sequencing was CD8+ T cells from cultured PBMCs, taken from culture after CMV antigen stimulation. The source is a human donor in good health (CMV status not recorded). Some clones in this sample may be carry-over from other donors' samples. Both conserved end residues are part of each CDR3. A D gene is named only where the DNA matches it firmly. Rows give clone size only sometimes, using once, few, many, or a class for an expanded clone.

cdr3_nt: TGTGCCAGCAGCTTAGGAAGAGGGGGATACAATCAGCCCCAGCATTTT
cdr3_aa: CASSLGRGGYNQPQHF
clone_size: many
v_call: TRBV7-8
j_call: TRBJ1-5
d_call: NA

cdr3_nt: TGTGCCAGCAGTGATGGTGGTACGACTAACTATGGCTACACCTTC
cdr3_aa: CASSDGGTTNYGYTF
clone_size: NA
v_call: TRBV2
j_call: TRBJ1-2
d_call: NA

cdr3_nt: TGTGCCAGCAGCTCCGGTCTTGGGCAGGTCCTCTCCTACGAGCAGTACTTC
cdr3_aa: CASSSGLGQVLSYEQYF
clone_size: NA
v_call: TRBV5-6
j_call: TRBJ2-7
d_call: NA

cdr3_nt: TGCGCCAGCAGCCAAGGGACAGGGGGTCCTATCGACACTGAAGCTTTCTTT
cdr3_aa: CASSQGTGGPIDTEAFF
clone_size: NA
v_call: TRBV4-1
j_call: TRBJ1-1
d_call: TRBD1

cdr3_nt: TGTGCCAGCAGCCCACCACTCCGCGGGGGAGATACGCAGTATTTT
cdr3_aa: CASSPPLRGGDTQYF
clone_size: few
v_call: TRBV7-9
j_call: TRBJ2-3
d_call: TRBD2

cdr3_nt: TGTGCCAGCAGCTTACCAGATACACGTACCGAGACCCAGTACTTC
cdr3_aa: CASSLPDTRTETQYF
clone_size: few
v_call: TRBV7-8
j_call: TRBJ2-5
d_call: NA

cdr3_nt: TGTGCCAGCAGCCCCCGATCGGTAGCGGGGGCCTACAATGAGCAGTTCTTC
cdr3_aa: CASSPRSVAGAYNEQFF
clone_size: NA
v_call: TRBV7-9
j_call: TRBJ2-1
d_call: TRBD2

cdr3_nt: TGCAGTTCCGACGCCGGGACAGGGAATTCACCCCTCCACTTT
cdr3_aa: CSSDAGTGNSPLHF
clone_size: NA
v_call: TRBV20-1
j_call: TRBJ1-6
d_call: TRBD1

cdr3_nt: TGTGCCAGCAGCCTAAACCCCCCGAGGGAGACCCAGTACTTC
cdr3_aa: CASSLNPPRETQYF
clone_size: NA
v_call: TRBV7-4
j_call: TRBJ2-5
d_call: NA

cdr3_nt: TGTGCCAGCACCTTTGACAGGGCCGGCGACAATGAGCAGTTCTTC
cdr3_aa: CASTFDRAGDNEQFF
clone_size: NA
v_call: TRBV6-5
j_call: TRBJ2-1
d_call: TRBD1

cdr3_nt: TGTGCCAGGACCGGGGGGGGAATCTATGGCTACACCTTC
cdr3_aa: CARTGGGIYGYTF
clone_size: few
v_call: TRBV2
j_call: TRBJ1-2
d_call: NA

cdr3_nt: TGTGCCAGCAGCCCCCCGACAGGAGAAGAGACCCAGTACTTC
cdr3_aa: CASSPPTGEETQYF
clone_size: NA
v_call: TRBV7-2
j_call: TRBJ2-5
d_call: NA

cdr3_nt: TGTGCCAGCAGCCAAGGGGACGGGCGGAATGAAAAACTGTTTTTT
cdr3_aa: CASSQGDGRNEKLFF
clone_size: many
v_call: TRBV4-2
j_call: TRBJ1-4
d_call: NA